This T cell receptor beta chain stems from a study of cytomegalovirus exposure and HLA in healthy donors. Remarks on this clone: Its target is unknown.

A multiplex PCR was run with 60 Vbeta primers and 13 Jbeta primers. Sequencing was performed with immunoSEQ multiplex PCR; in TCRdb, only in-frame clones are kept and a portion is missing. This table holds roughly 180,000 clones, 76% found once. The germline CDR1 and CDR2 sequences are MGHRA and YSYEKL. The V end was cut by 5 bases, the J end by 0 bases, with 16 bases between. This CDR3 comprises 16 residues. Study results and limitations: Common viral pathogens were later found to be apparently linked to several of the most significant clusters.

Sequencing was performed on PBMCs. The chain carries TRBV4-1 and TRBJ2-5, with D possibly matching TRBD1 (7 bases). The sequence derives from a man younger than 30 in good health and CMV-seronegative. The CDR3 sequence is CASSFGGGRYQETQYF. In nucleotides, the CDR3 is TGCGCCAGCAGCTTCGGAGGGGGCAGGTACCAAGAGACCCAGTACTTC.